Listed here are 30 T cell receptor beta chains from one sample, sequenced in a study of blood T cells in healthy people across ages (dated by TCRdb to the mid-2010s). Receptors were amplified or captured by 5' RACE. The run used an Illumina HiSeq 2500. The second PCR ran for roughly 7 to 11 cycles and used a J-beta primer mix along with a sample-barcoded 5' primer. TCRdb reanalyzed the raw reads on its own, using fastp at Q25 for trimming and MiXCR for clone calling, and kept in-frame beta chains. Each record represents a unique CDR3 protein, reported with the most common genes and DNA among its rows. For this sample there are about 770,000 distinct CDR3 sequences; around 45% appear just once. The ten top clones hold approximately 20% of the sample. Sequencing used blood. These receptors were obtained from a man in his 60s in good health.

About this clonotype itself: Likely a read error: the CDR3 ends without its conserved phenylalanine or tryptophan. The chain carries TRBV29-1 and TRBJ1-1, with a possible D match to TRBD1 (6 bases). Trimming removed 4 bases at V and 8 bases at J, with 17 bases between. This CDR3 has 13 amino acids. The V gene's germline CDR1 is SQVTM and CDR2 ANQGSEA. Written as DNA, the CDR3 is TGCAGCGTTGTTAGGGCAACAGGGTTCGAAGCTTTCCTT. Amino acids: CSVVRATGFEAFL.

The chain has TRBV5-1 and TRBJ2-7; TRBD1 might be the D (6 bases). Trimming shortened V by 0 bases and J by 2 bases, and 12 bases separated the two germline ends. Germline assignment: CDR1 SGHRS and CDR2 YFSETQ. The CDR3 totals 15 residues. The CDR3 nucleotides are TGCGCCAGCAGCTTGGCCCTGACAGGCCCCTACGAGCAGTACTTC. Translation gives CASSLALTGPYEQYF.

At least ten counts were recorded for this clonotype. V is TRBV7-7 and J is TRBJ2-1; TRBD2 aligns across 12 bases. Germline V gives CDR1 SSHAT, CDR2 FNYEAQ (reference sequence). This CDR3 spans 15 amino acids. J lost 4 bases, V lost 2 bases, and 0 bases had no gene match. The CDR3, as DNA: TGTGCCAGCAGCTTACTAGCGGGGGGGTACAATGAGCAGTTCTTC. Residues: CASSLLAGGYNEQFF.

This clonotype was seen just once. An end of the junction differs from the germline gene, which may be a read error. The chain carries TRBV11-2 and TRBJ2-1, with D perhaps TRBD1 (6 bases). This CDR3 has 14 amino acids. Germline lookup yields CDR1 SGHAT and CDR2 FQNNGV. CDR3 region: CTSSPRGGRGGQFF. In DNA, the CDR3 is TGTACCAGCAGCCCTCGTGGGGGCCGGGGTGGGCAGTTCTTC.

This clonotype was observed a few times. The V gene is TRBV7-2, the J gene TRBJ2-3, with 9 bases that match TRBD2. V shed 5 bases and J 3 bases; nucleotides not matched to a gene: 9. CDR1 is SGHTA, CDR2 FQGNSA, per germline. The CDR3 runs 16 residues. The CDR3 here is CASSPSGARRTDTQYF. CDR3 sequence (DNA): TGTGCCAGCAGCCCTAGCGGGGCCCGGAGGACAGATACGCAGTATTTT.

This clonotype was observed at least ten times. V usage is TRBV12-3 or TRBV12-4 and J usage is TRBJ2-7; D tentatively fits TRBD1 or TRBD2 (6 bases each). The germline V and J ends were trimmed by 5 bases and 4 bases, with 12 bases remaining between them. The CDR3 runs 13 residues. CDR3 in amino acids: CASSVGGVYEQYF. The CDR3, as DNA: TGTGCCAGCAGTGTCGGGGGCGTATACGAGCAGTACTTC.

This chain joins TRBV7-6 and TRBJ2-3; D possibly corresponds to TRBD1 (6 bases). CDR3 length: 16 residues. Deletions cut 5 bases from V and 2 bases from J, with 17 bases between. Germline assignment: CDR1 SGHVS and CDR2 FNYEAQ. CDR3 coding DNA: TGTGCCAGCAGCATAAGTATAGGGGGATACACAGATACGCAGTATTTT. As protein: CASSISIGGYTDTQYF.

The V gene is TRBV9, the J gene TRBJ2-7; 9 bases map to TRBD2. CDR1 is SGDLS and CDR2 is YYNGEE in the germline V gene. This CDR3 has 15 residues. V trimming: 3 bases; J trimming: 0 bases; junction bases outside the gene matches: 4. CDR3 loop: CASSATSGTSYEQYF. The CDR3 coding sequence is TGTGCCAGCAGCGCGACTAGCGGTACCTCCTACGAGCAGTACTTC.

This clonotype was detected a few times. The chain uses TRBV28 and TRBJ1-5; D unclear. The CDR3 sequence is 12 residues long. The V end was cut by 6 bases, the J end by 0 bases, with 3 bases between. The V gene's germline CDR1 is MDHEN and CDR2 SYDVKM. CDR3 DNA sequence: TGTGCCAGCAGGGCTAGCAATCAGCCCCAGCATTTT. Translated, it gives CASRASNQPQHF.

This clonotype was observed a handful of times. The chain joins TRBV12-3 or TRBV12-4 to TRBJ2-6; the D gene is possibly TRBD2 (5 bases). This CDR3 has 14 amino acids. V lost 8 bases, J lost 4 bases, and 12 bases lay in between. The CDR3 region is CASPPPGGANVLTF. CDR3 sequence (DNA): TGTGCCAGCCCGCCACCGGGAGGGGCCAACGTCCTGACTTTC.

J is TRBJ2-7 and V is TRBV6-6, with TRBD2 identical over 7 bases. The V gene's germline CDR1 is MNHNY and CDR2 SVGAGI (reference sequence). Trimming cost V 0 bases and J 2 bases; bases outside gene matches: 1. CDR3 size: 14 residues. In DNA, the CDR3 is TGTGCCAGCAGTTACTCGAGCGGGGCCTACGAGCAGTACTTC. This sequence encodes CASSYSSGAYEQYF.

In its sample, this clonotype was seen a few times. Written as DNA, the CDR3 is TGTGCCAGCAGCCAAGGAGCTCCCGGGGCCAACGTCCTGACTTTC. Translation: CASSQGAPGANVLTF. The chain is built from TRBV3-1 and TRBJ2-6; D remains unclear. The CDR3 spans 15 residues. The V end was cut by 1 base, the J end by 4 bases, with 8 bases between. Germline V gene data show CDR1 as LGHDT and CDR2 as YNNKEL (reference sequence).

This clonotype has a handful of counts. The rearrangement joins TRBV29-1 to TRBJ1-2; D not certain. The CDR3 covers 12 residues. V lost 4 bases and J 8 bases, leaving 14 bases between the germline ends. The germline V gene encodes CDR1 SQVTM and CDR2 ANQGSEA. CDR3 nucleotide sequence: TGCAGCGTTGCCCAGCGTAGTGGCGGCTACACCTTC. Its translation: CSVAQRSGGYTF.

The chain is built from TRBV7-9 and TRBJ2-7, with D possibly TRBD2 on 5 matching bases. Germline CDR1 is SEHNR and CDR2 is FQNEAQ (reference sequence). The CDR3 length is 13 residues. With 6 bases removed from V and 4 bases from J, the gap between germline ends came to 13 bases. CDR3 in amino acids: CASSAIGMYEQYF. The CDR3 bases are TGTGCCAGCAGTGCAATCGGGATGTACGAGCAGTACTTC.

The chain has TRBV5-1 and TRBJ2-2; 7 bases line up with TRBD1. Germline CDR1 reads SGHRS; CDR2 reads YFSETQ. The CDR3 contains 15 residues. With 4 bases clipped from V and 4 bases from J, the junction kept 7 bases outside the gene matches. The CDR3 DNA is TGCGCCAGCAGCGGACGACAGGGCGGCACCGGGGAGCTGTTTTTT. Encoded protein: CASSGRQGGTGELFF.

The chain joins TRBV20-1 to TRBJ2-7; maybe TRBD1 (6 bases). The germline V gene encodes CDR1 DFQATT and CDR2 SNEGSKA (reference sequence). V lost 5 bases and J 2 bases, leaving 16 bases between the germline ends. The length of the CDR3 is 14 residues. CDR3 sequence reads: CSARRLQGPYEQYF. The CDR3 DNA reads as TGCAGTGCTCGGAGGTTACAGGGACCCTACGAGCAGTACTTC.

The chain uses TRBV7-3 and TRBJ1-1; tentative D call: TRBD1 (6 bases). Trimming shortened V by 1 base and J by 6 bases, and 18 bases separated the two germline ends. Germline CDR1 is SGHTA and CDR2 is FQGTGA. The CDR3 is 16 amino acids. This chain's CDR3 is CASSLRGGRSPAEAFF. The CDR3 DNA follows: TGTGCCAGCAGCTTAAGGGGGGGGCGCTCCCCCGCTGAAGCTTTCTTT.

V gene TRBV20-1 combines with J gene TRBJ1-1, with 8 positions matching TRBD1. The CDR3 has 13 residues. The ends lost 6 bases at V and 4 bases at J; junction bases unmatched: 7. Germline V gives CDR1 DFQATT, CDR2 SNEGSKA (reference sequence). The CDR3 is CSAAQGVGTEAFF. In nucleotides, the CDR3 is TGCAGTGCAGCACAGGGGGTGGGCACTGAAGCTTTCTTT.

The V and J genes are TRBV5-1 and TRBJ2-5; possibly TRBD2 for D (6 bases). CDR1 and CDR2 from the germline V gene are SGHRS and YFSETQ. V gave up 2 bases and J gave up 5 bases, with 16 bases separating them. This CDR3 contains 15 residues. CDR3 protein: CASSLGGVSEETQYF. In nucleotides, the CDR3 is TGCGCCAGCAGCTTAGGCGGGGTCTCCGAGGAGACCCAGTACTTC.

This rearrangement joins TRBV24-1 to TRBJ2-5; possibly TRBD2 for D (7 bases). Per germline, CDR1 KGHDR and CDR2 SFDVKD. The CDR3 has 15 amino acids. V was trimmed by 1 base and J by 4 bases, leaving 12 bases between them. CDR3 region: CATSDFEGGGETQYF. Written as DNA, the CDR3 is TGTGCCACCAGTGATTTTGAGGGAGGGGGAGAGACCCAGTACTTC.

This clonotype was observed a handful of times. V and J are TRBV12-3 or TRBV12-4 and TRBJ2-5, with D uncertain. The CDR3 consists of 13 residues. Between the trimmed V and J ends, which lost 3 bases and 4 bases, there was a span of 9 bases. CDR3 bases: TGTGCCAGCAGTTTTTACGGTCGAGAGACCCAGTACTTC. Translation gives CASSFYGRETQYF.

A few counts support this clonotype. The gene calls are TRBV4-2 and TRBJ1-2; the D is unclear. Germline CDR1 LGHNA, CDR2 YNFKEQ. This CDR3 contains 14 residues. V was cut by 1 base and J by 7 bases, with 13 bases left in between. The CDR3 region is CASSQGVAEGGYTF. The CDR3 DNA sequence: TGTGCCAGCAGCCAAGGGGTGGCTGAGGGTGGCTACACCTTC.

The sample holds a few counts of this clonotype. DNA of the CDR3: TGTGCCAGCAAAGAGAGTCCCGGGACTAGCGAGACCCAGTACTTC. Translated: CASKESPGTSETQYF. The J gene is TRBJ2-5, the V gene TRBV2; TRBD2 matches 9 bases. The junction had 11 bases not matched to a gene; V was cut back by 7 bases and J by 5 bases. Germline V gene lookup returns CDR1 SNHLY and CDR2 FYNNEI. This CDR3 contains 15 residues.

The chain has TRBV10-3 and TRBJ2-7; D gene ambiguous. Germline CDR1 is ENHRY and CDR2 is SYGVKD. The CDR3 has 16 residues. Trimming left V 3 bases short and J 1 base short, with 16 bases between. CDR3 sequence: CAISEQKSLLSYEQYF. The CDR3 bases are TGTGCCATCAGTGAACAGAAGTCACTCCTTTCCTACGAGCAGTACTTC.

This clonotype was recorded many times. The chain combines TRBV5-6 with TRBJ2-6; D call uncertain. CDR1 is SGHDT, CDR2 YYEEEE, per germline. With 3 bases removed from V and 2 bases from J, the gap between germline ends came to 6 bases. The CDR3 extends over 14 amino acids. CDR3 bases: TGTGCCAGCAGCTCACCTCCTGGGGCCAACGTCCTGACTTTC. Residues: CASSSPPGANVLTF.

This chain links TRBV5-1 with TRBJ2-7; 8 bases match TRBD2. The CDR3 length is 17 residues. The V and J ends lost 4 bases and 3 bases, in that order; junction bases with no gene match: 15. CDR1 and CDR2 from the germline V gene are SGHRS and YFSETQ. CDR3 sequence: CASSTTGGVAKVYEQYF. The CDR3 nucleotides are TGCGCCAGCAGCACCACGGGGGGGGTAGCGAAGGTCTACGAGCAGTACTTC.

This clonotype came up a few times. This rearrangement joins TRBV5-1 to TRBJ1-1; D is unclear. CDR3 size: 15 residues. The V end was cut by 2 bases, the J end by 2 bases, with 13 bases between. CDR1 and CDR2 (germline): SGHRS, YFSETQ. The CDR3 reads CASSFVNRENTEAFF. For the CDR3, the DNA is TGCGCCAGCAGCTTTGTGAACCGAGAAAACACTGAAGCTTTCTTT.

This clonotype was picked up a small number of times. The chain recombines TRBV28 with TRBJ2-7, with TRBD2 as a possible D gene (6 bases). This CDR3 contains 14 residues. CDR1 and CDR2 (germline): MDHEN, SYDVKM. Trimming removed 4 bases at V and 3 bases at J, with 13 bases between. This CDR3 reads CASSSDTGVYEQYF. As DNA, the CDR3 is TGTGCCAGCAGTTCGGACACGGGAGTCTACGAGCAGTACTTC.

V is TRBV6-5 and J is TRBJ1-2; D not resolved. This CDR3 region has 13 residues. The germline V gene encodes CDR1 MNHEY and CDR2 SVGAGI. V lost 5 bases and J lost 8, with 15 bases in between. CDR3 nucleotide sequence: TGTGCCAGCAGTGACAACAGCGTCAGGGGCTACACCTTC. Its protein product is CASSDNSVRGYTF.

This clonotype showed up just a few times. The chain is built from TRBV12-3 or TRBV12-4 and TRBJ2-1; 7 bases fit TRBD2. The CDR3 loop spans 14 amino acids. J was trimmed by 4 bases and V by 6 bases; bases with no gene match: 6. In DNA form, the CDR3 reads TGTGCCAGCAGCAGAAGCGGGGTATACAATGAGCAGTTCTTC. It codes for CASSRSGVYNEQFF.